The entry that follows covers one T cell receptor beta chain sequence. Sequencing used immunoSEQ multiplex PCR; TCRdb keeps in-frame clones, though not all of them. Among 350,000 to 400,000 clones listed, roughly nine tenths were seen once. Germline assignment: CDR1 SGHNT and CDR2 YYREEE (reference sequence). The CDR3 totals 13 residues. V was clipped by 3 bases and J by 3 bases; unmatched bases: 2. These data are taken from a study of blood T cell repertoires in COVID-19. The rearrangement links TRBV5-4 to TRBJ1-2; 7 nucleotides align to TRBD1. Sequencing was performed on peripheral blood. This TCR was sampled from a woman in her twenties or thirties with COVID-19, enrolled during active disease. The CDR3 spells CASSSTGDYGYTF. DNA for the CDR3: TGTGCCAGCAGCTCAACAGGGGACTATGGCTACACCTTC.